These T cell receptor beta chains were read from a single sample in a study of shared clonotypes between healthy human individuals. Sequencing used immunoSEQ multiplex PCR; TCRdb keeps in-frame clones, though not all of them. Altogether some 2,000,000 clones are present, approximately 95% being singletons, with the ten largest covering roughly 0.13%. Sequenced material: naive CD4+ T cells sorted from blood. Receptors originate from a man between 18 and 35 years old in good health. The CDR3 runs from the conserved cysteine through the conserved F or W. Each record gives: D gene, J gene, V gene, CDR3 DNA, CDR3 protein. D genes are given only for firm matches.

D: NA
J: TRBJ1-2
V: TRBV18
DNA: TGTGCCAGCTCACCAAGCACGGATGGCCTCTATGGCTACACCTTC
CDR3: CASSPSTDGLYGYTF

D: NA
J: TRBJ1-2
V: TRBV2
DNA: TGTGCCAGCAGTGCGAACAGGGTCGTCTATGGCTACACCTTC
CDR3: CASSANRVVYGYTF

D: TRBD1
J: TRBJ2-7
V: TRBV5-6
DNA: TGTGCCAGCAGCCCTCGGGACAGTGCCTACGAGCAGTACTTC
CDR3: CASSPRDSAYEQYF

D: NA
J: TRBJ2-7
V: TRBV7-2
DNA: TGTGCCAGCAGCCTCCGACTGAACGAGCAGTACTTC
CDR3: CASSLRLNEQYF

D: NA
J: TRBJ2-7
V: TRBV27
DNA: TGTGCCAGCAGCATAGCAGGGTTCTACGAGCAGTACTTC
CDR3: CASSIAGFYEQYF

D: NA
J: TRBJ2-6
V: TRBV12-1
DNA: TGTGCCAGCAGCGTGAGTTCTGTAGGACAAAGTCGGGCCAACGTCCTGACTTTC
CDR3: CASSVSSVGQSRANVLTF

D: TRBD2
J: TRBJ2-7
V: TRBV7-2
DNA: TGTGCCAGCAGGATACACTCGGGACTAGCGCGCGAGCAGTACTTC
CDR3: CASRIHSGLAREQYF

D: NA
J: TRBJ2-6
V: TRBV10-3
DNA: TGTGCCATCAGTGAGCAGATTCCTAGCCCGGGGGCCAACGTCCTGACTTTC
CDR3: CAISEQIPSPGANVLTF

D: NA
J: TRBJ2-7
V: TRBV5-3
DNA: TGTGCCAGAAGGCATGTTCACTTAGGGGACGGGGCTCTCGCCTACGAGCAGTACTTC
CDR3: CARRHVHLGDGALAYEQYF

D: TRBD2
J: TRBJ2-5
V: TRBV6-1
DNA: TGTGCCAGCAGTGAAGTGGCCCCGGGACTCTTAAGGGAGGGAAAACAAGAGACCCAGTACTTC
CDR3: CASSEVAPGLLREGKQETQYF

D: TRBD2
J: TRBJ2-7
V: TRBV2
DNA: TGTGCCAGCAGTGAATTGGCTAGCGGGAGTTATGAGCAGTACTTC
CDR3: CASSELASGSYEQYF

D: TRBD1
J: TRBJ2-3
V: TRBV7-8
DNA: TGTGCCAGCAGCTCAACTCCGATGGACAGGACCACAGATACGCAGTATTTT
CDR3: CASSSTPMDRTTDTQYF

D: NA
J: TRBJ1-2
V: TRBV10-3
DNA: TGTGCCATCAGTGAGTCGAAAGGGGAGAATGGCTACACCTTC
CDR3: CAISESKGENGYTF

D: NA
J: TRBJ1-2
V: TRBV18
DNA: TGTGCCAGCTCACCAAATGAGGGGAAGGAGTATGGCTACACCTTC
CDR3: CASSPNEGKEYGYTF

D: NA
J: TRBJ2-2
V: TRBV6-5
DNA: TGTGCCAGCAGCTTAACCCGCGAGGGGCCCGGGGAGCTGTTTTTT
CDR3: CASSLTREGPGELFF

D: TRBD1
J: TRBJ1-5
V: TRBV7-2
DNA: TGTGCCAGCAGCTTGACAGGGGTTGGCCTCGGCAATCAGCCCCAGCATTTT
CDR3: CASSLTGVGLGNQPQHF

D: NA
J: TRBJ1-3
V: TRBV28
DNA: TGTGCCAGCAGTTTGGGGGGGGTCTCTGGAAACACCATATATTTT
CDR3: CASSLGGVSGNTIYF

D: NA
J: TRBJ1-1
V: TRBV7-2
DNA: TGTGCCAGCAGCCGAAAAGCCGGGACGGATGAAGCTTTCTTT
CDR3: CASSRKAGTDEAFF

D: NA
J: TRBJ1-2
V: TRBV5-4
DNA: TGTGCCAGCAGCAGCGGGACATCAAACTATGGCTACACCTTC
CDR3: CASSSGTSNYGYTF

D: NA
J: TRBJ2-7
V: TRBV5-5
DNA: TGTGCCAGCAGCTTGAATCTGGGAAACCCCTACGAGCAGTACTTC
CDR3: CASSLNLGNPYEQYF

D: TRBD1
J: TRBJ2-6
V: TRBV6-1
DNA: TGTGCCAGCGCTACAGGGGAATCCGGGGCCAACGTCCTGACTTTC
CDR3: CASATGESGANVLTF

D: TRBD2
J: TRBJ2-5
V: TRBV2
DNA: TGTGCCAGCAAGAGAGCGGGGGCCCTACAAGAGACCCAGTACTTC
CDR3: CASKRAGALQETQYF

D: NA
J: TRBJ2-7
V: TRBV2
DNA: TGTGCCAGCAGTAACCAGGTCGAGCAGTACTTC
CDR3: CASSNQVEQYF

D: NA
J: TRBJ1-1
V: TRBV7-9
DNA: TGTGCCAGCGGCAGGGAGGCGAACACTGAAGCTTTCTTT
CDR3: CASGREANTEAFF

D: TRBD1
J: TRBJ2-5
V: TRBV5-1
DNA: TGCGCCAGCAGCATGGAGGCAGGGGGTGGGACCCAGTACTTC
CDR3: CASSMEAGGGTQYF

D: NA
J: TRBJ2-1
V: TRBV21-1
DNA: TGTGCCAGCAGCAAAGAAGGGACATGGCGCAATGAGCAGTTCTTC
CDR3: CASSKEGTWRNEQFF

D: TRBD1
J: TRBJ1-1
V: TRBV2
DNA: TGTGCCAGCAGTGGCGACAGGGGGTTTTTTCGGGGAGCTTTCTTT
CDR3: CASSGDRGFFRGAFF

D: NA
J: TRBJ1-2
V: TRBV7-9
DNA: TGTGCCAGCAGCTTCAGTACAACCTATGGCTACACCTTC
CDR3: CASSFSTTYGYTF

D: TRBD1
J: TRBJ1-1
V: TRBV5-1
DNA: TGCGCCAGCAGCCCCCAGACAGGGGTCGGCACTGAAGCTTTCTTT
CDR3: CASSPQTGVGTEAFF

D: NA
J: TRBJ2-3
V: TRBV5-1
DNA: TGCGCCAGCAGCCTGGGACCGACAAGCACAGATACGCAGTATTTT
CDR3: CASSLGPTSTDTQYF

D: NA
J: TRBJ1-1
V: TRBV5-1
DNA: TGCGCCAGCAGCCAACAGATGAACACTGAAGCTTTCTTT
CDR3: CASSQQMNTEAFF

D: NA
J: TRBJ2-1
V: TRBV10-1
DNA: TGCGCCAGCATTCGGGGTGAGCAGTTCTTC
CDR3: CASIRGEQFF

D: TRBD1
J: TRBJ1-1
V: TRBV28
DNA: TGTGCCAGCAGACTAGGGGGCGCAGGGAACACTGAAGCTTTCTTT
CDR3: CASRLGGAGNTEAFF

D: NA
J: TRBJ2-3
V: TRBV5-1
DNA: TGCGCCAGCGCTGACAGACACACAGATACGCAGTATTTT
CDR3: CASADRHTDTQYF

D: TRBD2
J: TRBJ2-3
V: TRBV7-2
DNA: TGTGCCAGCAGCTTAGCACCGGGGGGGACAGATACGCAGTATTTT
CDR3: CASSLAPGGTDTQYF